A selection of T cell receptor beta chains follows, all from one sample in a study of molecular identifiers for immune sequencing clone quantification. TCRdb itself ran the PCR reads through MiXCR, one entry per CDR3 protein. The sample lists 85,000 to 100,000 distinct CDR3 sequences, approximately 24% occurring once. What was sequenced was naive CD8+ T cells from blood, with Jurkat cell RNA spiked in. The source is a human donor in good health. Some libraries in this study had Jurkat cell RNA spiked in. CDR3s include the opening cysteine and the closing phenylalanine or tryptophan. The order of the fields is D gene, clone size, J gene, V gene, CDR3 DNA, CDR3 protein. D genes are given only for firm matches. The size of a clone is reported for some rows only, either as once, few or many, or as a class for expanded clones.

>TRBD2|many|TRBJ2-3|TRBV11-2
TGTGCCAGCAGCTTAGAAGGAGGCGGGAGGGCAGGAACAGATACGCAGTATTTT
CASSLEGGGRAGTDTQYF
>TRBD2|many|TRBJ2-3|TRBV4-3
TGCGCCAGCAGCCAAGAAGTTGGACTAGCGGGAGTGGATACGCAGTATTTT
CASSQEVGLAGVDTQYF
>NA|many|TRBJ2-2|TRBV24-1
TGTGCCACCAGTGACGGTCCCGGGGAGCTGTTTTTT
CATSDGPGELFF
>NA|many|TRBJ2-5|TRBV19
TGTGCCAGTAGCATGTACCAAGAGACCCAGTACTTC
CASSMYQETQYF
>TRBD1|NA|TRBJ2-5|TRBV12-3/TRBV12-4
TGTGCCAGCAGTACACCGGGACAGGGAGGGGAGACCCAGTACTTC
CASSTPGQGGETQYF
>TRBD1|NA|TRBJ2-2|TRBV6-1
TGTGCCAGCAGTTACAACAGGGGGCTCGGCCACGGGGAGCTGTTTTTT
CASSYNRGLGHGELFF
>NA|many|TRBJ1-4|TRBV6-5
TGTGCCAGCAGTTACTCTGTTCACAGGCCGAAGACTAATGAAAAACTGTTTTTT
CASSYSVHRPKTNEKLFF
>TRBD2|NA|TRBJ2-5|TRBV27
TGTGCCAGCAGTCAGGGACTAGCGGGAACGATAGACAATCAAGAGACCCAGTACTTC
CASSQGLAGTIDNQETQYF
>TRBD2|few|TRBJ2-7|TRBV20-1
TGCAGTGCCTCCCGGACTAGCGGGAGGTCGGGCGAGCAGTACTTC
CSASRTSGRSGEQYF
>NA|many|TRBJ1-1|TRBV29-1
TGCAGCGTTGAGGTCCAGGGTCACCGGGTGACTGAAGCTTTCTTT
CSVEVQGHRVTEAFF
>NA|NA|TRBJ2-7|TRBV19
TGTGCCAGTAGTATTATGGATAACAAGTACGAGCAGTACTTC
CASSIMDNKYEQYF
>TRBD1|many|TRBJ2-3|TRBV9
TGTGCCAGCAGCGTTGATCACCGGGACAGGGGGCGAGATACGCAGTATTTT
CASSVDHRDRGRDTQYF
>NA|many|TRBJ2-3|TRBV24-1
TGTGCCACCAGTGGAGGCGAGGGGCGGGACACAGATACGCAGTATTTT
CATSGGEGRDTDTQYF
>TRBD2|few|TRBJ2-3|TRBV6-2/TRBV6-3
TGTGCCAGCAGTTCCTTGAAGATGGCGGGGGGAGCAAGAGGTGTCACAGATACGCAGTATTTT
CASSSLKMAGGARGVTDTQYF
>TRBD1|NA|TRBJ1-4|TRBV29-1
TGCAGCGTTCACGGGACAGGGGTAAATGAAAAACTGTTTTTT
CSVHGTGVNEKLFF
>TRBD2|many|TRBJ2-4|TRBV7-9
TGTGCCAGCAGCTCCTCCCTAGCGGGGTTAGCCAAAAACATTCAGTACTTC
CASSSSLAGLAKNIQYF
>NA|many|TRBJ2-1|TRBV20-1
TGCAGTGCTAGAGATGAAGGGTATGAGCAGTTCTTC
CSARDEGYEQFF
>NA|many|TRBJ1-1|TRBV6-5
TGTGCCAGCAGAAGAACACCGGGACAACAAACTGAAGCTTTCTTT
CASRRTPGQQTEAFF
>NA|many|TRBJ2-7|TRBV4-3
TGCGCCAGCAGCCAATCTGGACAAGCTCCATACGAGCAGTACTTC
CASSQSGQAPYEQYF
>NA|many|TRBJ1-1|TRBV30
TGTGCCTGGAGTGGAGGGGAGGCTGAAGCTTTCTTT
CAWSGGEAEAFF
>NA|NA|TRBJ2-3|TRBV12-3/TRBV12-4
TGTGCCACTGCCTGGGCAGGAAGCACAGATACGCAGTATTTT
CATAWAGSTDTQYF
>NA|many|TRBJ2-3|TRBV30
TGTGCCTGGAGTGTACTTGCGGAAGTAGATACGCAGTATTTT
CAWSVLAEVDTQYF
>NA|once|TRBJ2-7|TRBV10-1
TGCGCCAGCAGTGGAACAGGGCTCTCCTACGAGCGGTACTTC
CASSGTGLSYERYF
>NA|NA|TRBJ2-7|TRBV4-2
TGTGCCAGCAGCCAAGATCGGACTGGACCGAGCTCCAACGAGCAGTACTTC
CASSQDRTGPSSNEQYF
>TRBD2|many|TRBJ2-7|TRBV27
TGTGCCAGCAGTTTTACGGCGGGGGACGAGCAGTACTTC
CASSFTAGDEQYF
>NA|many|TRBJ2-7|TRBV4-2
TGTGCCAGCAGCCCGCGGGACTCCACCTACGAGCAGTACTTC
CASSPRDSTYEQYF
>NA|many|TRBJ2-1|TRBV4-1
TGCGCCAGCAGCCTGGCGAATGAGCAGTTCTTC
CASSLANEQFF
>NA|few|TRBJ2-7|TRBV27
TGTGCCAGCAGATGGAGGGGGACCTACGAGCAGTACTTC
CASRWRGTYEQYF
>NA|few|TRBJ1-2|TRBV7-2
TGTGCCAGCAGCTTAGCAGAGGGGCCCCCCGACTATGGCTGCACCTTC
CASSLAEGPPDYGCTF
>TRBD1|many|TRBJ1-1|TRBV4-3
TGCGCCAGCAGCCAAGATCGGACAGGGTGGACTGAAGCTTTCTTT
CASSQDRTGWTEAFF
>NA|few|TRBJ2-7|TRBV6-2/TRBV6-3
TGTGCCAGCAGCGATGACTTCTCCTACGAGCAGTACTTC
CASSDDFSYEQYF
>NA|many|TRBJ1-3|TRBV5-5
TGTGCCAGCAGCTTGGTCGGTATCTCTGGAAACACCATATATTTT
CASSLVGISGNTIYF
>NA|many|TRBJ1-4|TRBV7-2
TGTGCCAGCAGCTTAGAGGGGCCAGGGCTCAATGAAAAACTGTTTTTT
CASSLEGPGLNEKLFF
>TRBD1|NA|TRBJ2-1|TRBV4-3
TGCGCCAGCAGCCAAGATACGACAGGGTACAATGAGCAGTTCTTC
CASSQDTTGYNEQFF
>TRBD1|many|TRBJ1-1|TRBV20-1
TGCAGTGCCCCGGAGGGGGCAATGACTGAAGCTTTCTTT
CSAPEGAMTEAFF
>TRBD2|few|TRBJ2-2|TRBV19
TGTGCCAGTAGTATTCAGGGACTAGCGGGAGCCGCCGGGGAGCTGTTTTTT
CASSIQGLAGAAGELFF
>NA|few|TRBJ2-2|TRBV6-5
TGTGCCAGCAGTTACTCGAGACGAAATGAATACTCGAGCACCGGGGAGCTGTTTTTT
CASSYSRRNEYSSTGELFF
>NA|few|TRBJ2-4|TRBV6-5
TGTGCCGGCAGCCACGGGGGAGGCGGGTGGAACATTCAGTACTTC
CAGSHGGGGWNIQYF
>NA|many|TRBJ2-2|TRBV7-9
TGTGCCAGCAGGCCCCCAACCGGGTCTGCCGGGGAGCTGTTTTTT
CASRPPTGSAGELFF
>TRBD2|NA|TRBJ2-3|TRBV10-3
TGTGCCATCAGTGATCCCCCGGGAGGGACAGATACGCAGTATTTT
CAISDPPGGTDTQYF
>NA|few|TRBJ2-7|TRBV4-3
TGCGCCAGCAGCCAAGATCTACAGGAAGATTCCTACGAGCAGTACTTC
CASSQDLQEDSYEQYF
>NA|few|TRBJ1-6|TRBV28
TGTGCCAGCAGTCTTTCTATCGGACAGAGTAATTCACCCCTCCACTTT
CASSLSIGQSNSPLHF
>NA|NA|TRBJ1-3|TRBV6-2/TRBV6-3
TGTGCCAGCAGTTACTCGGGGTGGATTTCTGGAAACACCATATATTTT
CASSYSGWISGNTIYF
>NA|few|TRBJ2-7|TRBV4-1
TGCGCCAGCAGCCCTTCTAACACCCTGGGGGGTTTATCGAACGAGCAGTACTTC
CASSPSNTLGGLSNEQYF
>NA|NA|TRBJ2-1|TRBV4-3
TGCGCCAGCAGCCAAGGTGTCGGCTCCATGGGTTACAATGGGCAGTTCTTC
CASSQGVGSMGYNGQFF
>NA|many|TRBJ1-4|TRBV7-9
TGTGCCAGCAGCCCGGCAGCAGGTGAAAAACTGTTTTTT
CASSPAAGEKLFF
>NA|few|TRBJ2-5|TRBV12-3/TRBV12-4
TGTGCCAGCAGTCCCTCCTTAGCGGCCCAGGAGACCCAGTACTTC
CASSPSLAAQETQYF
>NA|NA|TRBJ2-1|TRBV10-3
TGTGCCATCAGTGAGCGTGTGGATGAGCAGTTCTTC
CAISERVDEQFF
>NA|NA|TRBJ2-7|TRBV28
TGTGCCAGCAGTTTAACCGAGCAGTACTTC
CASSLTEQYF
>TRBD1|NA|TRBJ2-4|TRBV20-1
TGCAGTGCTAGAGATCTCGGGACAGGGGATATCAACATTCAGTACTTC
CSARDLGTGDINIQYF
>TRBD1|NA|TRBJ2-1|TRBV19
TGTGCCAGTAGTATAGCCTCGGGACAGGGTTACAATGAGCAGTTCTTC
CASSIASGQGYNEQFF
>TRBD1|few|TRBJ2-7|TRBV9
TGTGCCAGCAGCGCCGGGACAGCTAACTACGAGCAGTACTTC
CASSAGTANYEQYF
>NA|many|TRBJ1-6|TRBV7-3
TGTGCCAGCAGCTTAACCGGGCAGGGTAATTCACCCCTCCACTTT
CASSLTGQGNSPLHF
>TRBD1|many|TRBJ1-1|TRBV6-2/TRBV6-3
TGTGCCAGCAGAAACTGGGACAGTCGGATGAACACTGAAGCTTTCTTT
CASRNWDSRMNTEAFF